The source of this TCR beta chain is a study of identical twins. Points from the study as a whole: Invariant MAIT and iNKT cells could partly confound zero-insertion analyses.

The V end lost 4 bases, the J end lost 1 base, and 8 bases lay between the germline ends. CDR1 and CDR2 from the germline V gene are SGHRS and YFSETQ. The CDR3 runs to 14 residues. As for this clonotype: Antigen unknown.

TCRdb ran MiXCR on the 5' RACE reads and lists one entry per CDR3 protein. Of some 1,600,000 distinct CDR3 sequences listed, under 35% are singletons. The clonotype comes from a newborn girl in good health. The V call is TRBV5-1, the J call TRBJ2-2, with D possibly being TRBD2 (5 bases). The source material was cord blood. CDR3 loop: CASSPLENTGELFF. CDR3 bases: TGCGCCAGCAGCCCACTAGAGAACACCGGGGAGCTGTTTTTT.